This T cell receptor beta chain was obtained from a study of shared clonotypes between healthy human individuals. Germline V gene data show CDR1 as SGHRS and CDR2 as YFSETQ. V was pared by 4 bases and J by 2 bases, with 3 bases of the junction left unmatched. The CDR3 totals 15 residues. In the case of this clone: Its specificity is unknown.

Broader study findings: Researchers found naive subsets generally carried larger estimated richness than memory subsets.

Profiled with immunoSEQ multiplex PCR; TCRdb holds only in-frame clones, not every one. The top ten hold 0.5% to 0.6% of the sample, which has over a million clones, about 84% seen once. This chain joins TRBV5-1 and TRBJ1-5; 10 bases agree with TRBD1. What was sequenced was memory CD4+ T cells from PBMCs. Documented subset: CD45RA-negative fraction. The sequence was collected from a man aged 18 to 30 in good health. Some clones in this sample may be carry-over from other donors' samples. The chain's CDR3 is CASSNGQGGNQPQHF. The CDR3 DNA sequence: TGCGCCAGCAGCAATGGACAGGGGGGCAATCAGCCCCAGCATTTT.